A selection of T cell receptor beta chains follows, all from one sample in a study of T cell responses to AZD1222 COVID-19 vaccine. Sequencing used immunoSEQ multiplex PCR; TCRdb keeps in-frame clones, though not all of them. The data show some 140,000 clones, approximately 93% seen once. Sequenced here: peripheral blood, sampled on day 0 of AZD1222 vaccination. These receptor sequences come from an adult in good health. Both conserved end residues are trimmed from each CDR3.

length: 13; J: TRBJ2-1; V: TRBV2; CDR3: ASSTRTSSYNEQF
length: 12; J: TRBJ2-5; V: TRBV7-2; CDR3: ASSLGGLGGTQY
length: 14; J: TRBJ2-1; V: TRBV4-2; CDR3: ASSLTGDGGDNEQF
length: 11; J: TRBJ1-1; V: TRBV9; CDR3: ASSPRGETEAF
length: 14; J: TRBJ1-6; V: TRBV5-1; CDR3: ASSLAGSSYNSPLH
length: 10; J: TRBJ2-7; V: TRBV30; CDR3: AWGQGNYEQY
length: 10; J: TRBJ1-5; V: TRBV15; CDR3: ATSRDLQPQH
length: 12; J: TRBJ2-7; V: TRBV7-2; CDR3: ASSLGQGVGEQY
length: 10; J: TRBJ2-7; V: TRBV2; CDR3: ASSVRGDEQY
length: 13; J: TRBJ2-7; V: TRBV2; CDR3: ASSRTSGGSYEQY
length: 19; J: TRBJ2-3; V: TRBV30; CDR3: AWRPYLGLAGVQTRADTQY
length: 14; J: TRBJ2-1; V: TRBV28; CDR3: ASSIEGGSSYNEQF
length: 11; J: TRBJ2-7; V: TRBV12-3/TRBV12-4; CDR3: ASSSQGSDEQY
length: 14; J: TRBJ1-5; V: TRBV5-5; CDR3: ASSLEGTAKLQPQH
length: 16; J: TRBJ2-6; V: TRBV2; CDR3: ASRRRASRLSGANVLT
length: 16; J: TRBJ1-1; V: TRBV7-8; CDR3: ASSFRPGTGGMNTKAF
length: 12; J: TRBJ1-2; V: TRBV27; CDR3: ASKPQGRAYGYT
length: 10; J: TRBJ1-5; V: TRBV7-9; CDR3: ASSRGGVPQH
length: 13; J: TRBJ1-5; V: TRBV5-6; CDR3: ASSPDRGLGQPQH
length: 10; J: TRBJ1-6; V: TRBV4-2; CDR3: ASRLFNSPLH
length: 14; J: TRBJ1-6; V: TRBV25-1; CDR3: ASSEGGGPDNSPLH
length: 9; J: TRBJ1-2; V: TRBV6-2/TRBV6-3; CDR3: ASSSYYGYT
length: 11; J: TRBJ1-1; V: TRBV19; CDR3: ASSMTGNTEAF
length: 12; J: TRBJ2-2; V: TRBV24-1; CDR3: ATSDSLHFGELF
length: 14; J: TRBJ1-1; V: TRBV5-1; CDR3: ASSLLGLRMNTEAF
length: 11; J: TRBJ1-1; V: TRBV28; CDR3: ASSADRVTEAF
length: 11; J: TRBJ1-2; V: TRBV29-1; CDR3: SVEDPGLNGYT
length: 12; J: TRBJ1-2; V: TRBV5-1; CDR3: ASSPDQGRNGYT
length: 17; J: TRBJ2-4; V: TRBV14; CDR3: ASSQGALAGGIAKNIQY
length: 13; J: TRBJ2-7; V: TRBV7-9; CDR3: ASSLDWGMTYEQY
length: 14; J: TRBJ2-3; V: TRBV16; CDR3: ASSPPGQGSTDTQY
length: 17; J: TRBJ1-5; V: TRBV24-1; CDR3: ATSDLQAGLMNNNQPQH
length: 14; J: TRBJ2-5; V: TRBV4-1; CDR3: ASSQRVGLAQETQY
length: 14; J: TRBJ2-2; V: TRBV5-5; CDR3: ASSYPGRLDTGELF
length: 11; J: TRBJ1-1; V: TRBV7-9; CDR3: ASSLEGNTEAF
length: 13; J: TRBJ1-2; V: TRBV9; CDR3: ASSVEPGANYGYT
length: 11; J: TRBJ1-4; V: TRBV5-6; CDR3: ASSLTGVEKLF
length: 13; J: TRBJ1-4; V: TRBV5-1; CDR3: ASSLAGQGSEKLF
length: 16; J: TRBJ1-2; V: TRBV7-3; CDR3: ASSLRLEWDRTYYGYT
length: 13; J: TRBJ1-5; V: TRBV4-2; CDR3: ASSQDSATIEPQH
length: 12; J: TRBJ1-2; V: TRBV24-1; CDR3: ATSDRGQGYGYT
length: 14; J: TRBJ1-3; V: TRBV4-3; CDR3: ASSQDRREPGNTIY
length: 13; J: TRBJ1-2; V: TRBV7-9; CDR3: ASSLGTGVNYGYT
length: 12; J: TRBJ2-7; V: TRBV10-3; CDR3: AFEGTGGIYEQY
length: 13; J: TRBJ2-7; V: TRBV19; CDR3: ASSVQGGTGYEQY
length: 15; J: TRBJ2-4; V: TRBV28; CDR3: ASTLGGVGLAKNIQY
length: 13; J: TRBJ1-3; V: TRBV18; CDR3: ASSPNPESGNTIY
length: 10; J: TRBJ2-1; V: TRBV5-6; CDR3: ASSLGSGEQF
length: 11; J: TRBJ2-1; V: TRBV11-2; CDR3: ASSGPRRNEQF
length: 12; J: TRBJ2-3; V: TRBV19; CDR3: ASRERQGTDTQY